The clone carrying this TCR beta chain turned up a few times. Its antigen is undetermined. The input for sorted-subset replicate PCRs was 150 to 200 ng DNA, around 27,000 T cell genomes. The table came from immunoSEQ multiplex PCR; TCRdb's copy has only in-frame clones and leaves some out. The sample has over 700,000 clones, around 77% seen once; the top ten hold over 1.5%. The sample is drawn from a study of shared clonotypes between healthy human individuals. Study in general: Participating donors consisted of two women and a few men aged 18 to 49. Each donor contributed plates that comprised three CD4 naive, three CD4 memory, two CD8 naive and one CD8 memory. General study findings and limits: The authors sampled blood alone, and tissue repertoires likely differ.

The CDR3 is 15 amino acids. Material: memory CD4+ T cells sorted from blood. Regarding subset: CD45RA-negative fraction. The receptor comes from a woman under 40 in good health. The rearrangement links TRBV21-1 to TRBJ1-2. TRBV21-1 constitutes a pseudogene. The CDR3 here is CASSKFGQDESGYTF. The CDR3 DNA reads TGTGCCAGCAGCAAATTCGGTCAGGACGAAAGTGGCTACACCTTC.